This T cell receptor (beta chain) was sequenced for a study of blood T cells in healthy people across ages. V shed 3 bases and J shed 4 bases, with 13 bases lying between them. Germline V gene sequence: CDR1 SGHTA, CDR2 FQGNSA. The CDR3 consists of 15 residues. The authors ran a second PCR of about 7 to 11 cycles using a sample-barcoded 5' primer and a J-beta primer mix. TCRdb ran MiXCR on the 5' RACE reads and lists one entry per CDR3 protein. The sample lists about 1,500,000 distinct CDR3 sequences, under 30% occurring once. This clonotype was seen a handful of times. The receptor was derived from a woman in her thirties in good health. The chain carries TRBV7-2 and TRBJ2-1; no definite D call. The source material was blood. The CDR3 reads CASSFDRQSYNEQFF. Written as DNA, the CDR3 is TGTGCCAGCAGCTTTGACCGGCAGTCGTACAATGAGCAGTTCTTC.